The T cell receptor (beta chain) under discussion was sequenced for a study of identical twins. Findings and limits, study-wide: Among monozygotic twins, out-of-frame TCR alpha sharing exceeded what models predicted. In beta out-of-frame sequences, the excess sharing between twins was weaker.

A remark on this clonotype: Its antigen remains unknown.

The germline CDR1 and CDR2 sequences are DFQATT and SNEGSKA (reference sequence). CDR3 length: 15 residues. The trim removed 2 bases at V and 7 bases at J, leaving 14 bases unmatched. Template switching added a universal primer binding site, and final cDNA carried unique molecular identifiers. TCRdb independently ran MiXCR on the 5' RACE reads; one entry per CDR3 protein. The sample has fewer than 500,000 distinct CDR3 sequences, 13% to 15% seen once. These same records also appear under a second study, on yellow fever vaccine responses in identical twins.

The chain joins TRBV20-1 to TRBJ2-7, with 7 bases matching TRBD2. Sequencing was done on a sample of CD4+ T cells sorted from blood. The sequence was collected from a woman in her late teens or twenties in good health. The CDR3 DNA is TGCAGTGCTAGAAAGCTCGAGCGGGGTACGGGGGAGCAGTACTTC. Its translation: CSARKLERGTGEQYF.